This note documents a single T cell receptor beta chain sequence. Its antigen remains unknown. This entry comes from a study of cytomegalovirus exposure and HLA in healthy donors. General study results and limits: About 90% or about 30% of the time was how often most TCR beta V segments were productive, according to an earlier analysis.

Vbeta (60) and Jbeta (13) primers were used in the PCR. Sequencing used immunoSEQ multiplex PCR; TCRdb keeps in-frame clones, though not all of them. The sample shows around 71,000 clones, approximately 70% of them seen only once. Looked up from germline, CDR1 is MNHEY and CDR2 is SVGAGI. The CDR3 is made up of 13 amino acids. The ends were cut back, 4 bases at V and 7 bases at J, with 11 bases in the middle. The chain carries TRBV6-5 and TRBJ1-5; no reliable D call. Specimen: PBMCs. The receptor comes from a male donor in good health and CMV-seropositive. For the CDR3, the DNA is TGTGCCAGCAGTTTTTTGGCCCACCAGCCCCAGCATTTT. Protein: CASSFLAHQPQHF.